Below, 26 T cell receptor beta chains from the same sample are listed, as sequenced in a study of OX40 agonist ivuxolimab in advanced cancers. The data were produced by immunoSEQ multiplex PCR, yet TCRdb's version contains in-frame clones alone and is incomplete. This table holds about 50,000 clones, about 89% found once. The sequenced sample was CD4+ or CD8+ T cells sorted from blood, obtained in a trial of the OX40 agonist ivuxolimab. The receptors originated from an adult with an advanced solid tumor such as melanoma, head and neck, liver or kidney cancer.

This clone was detected a few times. The chain combines TRBV30 with TRBJ1-1, with D uncertain. Germline V gene sequence: CDR1 GTSNPN, CDR2 SVGIG (reference sequence). CDR3 length: 13 amino acids. Trimming shortened V by 0 bases and J by 3 bases, and 8 bases separated the two germline ends. CDR3: CAWSVSGHTEAFF. In DNA, the CDR3 is TGTGCCTGGAGTGTATCTGGACACACTGAAGCTTTCTTT.

The table lists this clone with a count of one. This chain links TRBV4-1 with TRBJ2-7, with a tentative D call TRBD1 (6 bases). Trimming cost V 6 bases and J 5 bases, with 17 bases left between them. This CDR3 contains 14 residues. Germline V CDR1 and CDR2: MGHRA, YSYEKL. As DNA, the CDR3 is TGCGCCAGCAGTCACGTAGGGGGTATCGACGAGCAGTACTTC. This codes for CASSHVGGIDEQYF.

The chain uses TRBV29-1 and TRBJ1-2, with 9 bases lining up with TRBD1. This CDR3 has 14 residues. Germline assignment: CDR1 SQVTM and CDR2 ANQGSEA. After removal of 5 bases from V and 7 bases from J, the junction contained 11 bases not matched to a gene. In nucleotides, the CDR3 is TGCAGCGTTACAACCGGGACAGGGATGTTTGGCTACACCTTC. Its translation: CSVTTGTGMFGYTF. The whole variable domain, filled in from reference TRBV29-1 and TRBJ1-2, reads SAVISQKPSRDICQRGTSLTIQCQVDSQVTMMFWYRQQPGQSLTLIATANQGSEATYESGFVIDKFPISRPNLTFSTLTVSNMSPEDSSIYLCSVTTGTGMFGYTFGSGTRLTVV.

The DNA for the CDR3 is TGTGCCAGCAGCTTATTGACAGGGACCTTTACTGAAGCTTTCTTT. Translating gives CASSLLTGTFTEAFF. The chain uses TRBV11-1 and TRBJ1-1; TRBD1 matches at 7 bases. The V gene end was trimmed by 2 bases and the J gene end by 5 bases; junction bases not matched to a gene: 8. The CDR3 has 15 amino acids. Germline loops: CDR1 SGHAT, CDR2 FQDESV (reference sequence).

The chain couples TRBV4-1 to TRBJ1-2, with D possibly being TRBD1 (5 bases). Looked up from germline, CDR1 is MGHRA and CDR2 is YSYEKL. The CDR3 is 13 residues long. Trimming pared 1 base from V and 4 bases from J, leaving 7 bases between. The CDR3: CASSQAGPYGYTF. CDR3 bases: TGCGCCAGCAGCCAAGCGGGGCCCTATGGCTACACCTTC.

This chain links TRBV19 with TRBJ2-7; the match to TRBD1 covers 9 bases. The CDR3 sequence is 15 residues long. Germline CDR1 is LNHDA and CDR2 is SQIVND (reference sequence). V shed 5 bases, J shed 5 bases, and the junction held 10 bases outside the gene matches. CDR3 sequence: CASSLTGTGFHEQYF. The CDR3 nucleotides read TGTGCCAGTAGTCTTACCGGGACAGGGTTTCACGAGCAGTACTTC.

This clone was observed once. The chain joins TRBV27 to TRBJ1-2; 10 nucleotides line up with TRBD1. The CDR3 runs 16 residues. CDR1 and CDR2 from the germline V gene are MNHEY and SMNVEV (reference sequence). With V trimmed by 8 bases and J by 7 bases, 16 bases remained unmatched. The CDR3 here is CASSPVGTGVIFGYTF. The CDR3 nucleotides are TGTGCCAGCTCCCCGGTCGGGACAGGGGTAATTTTTGGCTACACCTTC.

This chain uses TRBV5-1 with TRBJ2-2; D is possibly TRBD1 (6 bases). Trimming removed 1 base at V and 0 bases at J, with 16 bases between. CDR3 length: 18 amino acids. In germline, CDR1 is SGHRS, CDR2 YFSETQ. CDR3 in DNA: TGCGCCAGCAGCTTGAGGCCAAACAGGGTGGCGAACACCGGGGAGCTGTTTTTT. Its protein is CASSLRPNRVANTGELFF.

The V gene is TRBV7-9, the J gene TRBJ2-1, with 12 nucleotides matching TRBD2. Trimming cost V 5 bases and J 1 base; bases outside gene matches: 6. This CDR3 is 17 amino acids long. Per germline, CDR1 SEHNR and CDR2 FQNEAQ (reference sequence). The CDR3 DNA reads as TGTGCCAGCAGCCAGGGGACTAGCGGGCGATCCTACAATGAGCAGTTCTTC. This sequence encodes CASSQGTSGRSYNEQFF.

The chain couples TRBV15 to TRBJ1-5; D may be TRBD1 (5 bases). Germline CDR1 reads LNHNV; CDR2 reads YYDKDF (reference sequence). The CDR3 runs 15 residues. V was shortened by 5 bases and J by 1 base, with 12 bases between the two germline ends. The CDR3 bases are TGTGCCACCAGCGGGGGGGACTCAAGCAATCAGCCCCAGCATTTT. This sequence encodes CATSGGDSSNQPQHF.

The chain uses TRBV11-2 and TRBJ2-3; D is perhaps TRBD2 (6 bases). CDR1 is SGHAT and CDR2 is FQNNGV in the germline V gene. The V end was cut by 5 bases, the J end by 2 bases, with 11 bases between. CDR3 length: 14 residues. DNA for the CDR3: TGTGCCAGCAGCCTGGGACTTTACACAGATACGCAGTATTTT. Protein product: CASSLGLYTDTQYF.

V is TRBV7-9 and J is TRBJ2-5, with D uncertain. The DNA end is more similar to TRBJ2-7, so the J call may be wrong. Germline V gene lookup returns CDR1 SEHNR and CDR2 FQNEAQ (reference sequence). CDR3 length: 15 residues. CDR3 sequence: CASSLGPAHSYEQYF. Written as DNA, the CDR3 is TGTGCCAGCAGCTTAGGTCCCGCTCATTCCTACGAGCAGTACTTC.

This clone was found once. The chain combines TRBV4-3 with TRBJ2-3; a possible D gene is TRBD2 (5 bases). The CDR3 consists of 15 residues. Trimming removed 0 bases at V and 4 bases at J, with 11 bases between. Germline V CDR1 and CDR2: LGHNA, YSLEER. CDR3 loop: CASSQDEGRADTQYF. The DNA for the CDR3 is TGCGCCAGCAGCCAAGATGAGGGTCGGGCAGATACGCAGTATTTT.

The chain couples TRBV13 to TRBJ1-6; 10 positions agree with TRBD1. The CDR3 totals 18 residues. The germline V gene encodes CDR1 PRHDT and CDR2 FYEKMQ (reference sequence). After removal of 3 bases from V and 4 bases from J, the junction contained 9 bases not matched to a gene. The CDR3 DNA reads as TGTGCCAGCAGCTTTTATAGGGACAGGGGTCGGTATAATTCACCCCTCCACTTT. Its translation is CASSFYRDRGRYNSPLHF.

This clone was detected a few times. The same CDR3 also results from other DNA sequences found in this sample. The V and J genes are TRBV15 and TRBJ1-4, with a possible D match to TRBD1 (5 bases). The CDR3 covers 16 residues. Between the trimmed V and J ends, which lost 0 bases and 4 bases, there was a span of 12 bases. Germline lookup yields CDR1 LNHNV and CDR2 YYDKDF (reference sequence). The CDR3 nucleotides are TGTGCCACCAGCAGAGATCGGCAGGGAAATAATGAAAAACTGTTTTTT. This codes for CATSRDRQGNNEKLFF.

This clone was detected a few times. This chain connects TRBV7-6 to TRBJ2-1; a weak D match, TRBD2 (6 bases). In germline, CDR1 is SGHVS, CDR2 FNYEAQ. Trimming left V 5 bases short and J 2 bases short, with 16 bases between. The CDR3 length is 16 residues. DNA for the CDR3: TGTGCCAGCAGCCTACGGGACTCGGTGACCTACAATGAGCAGTTCTTC. Translating gives CASSLRDSVTYNEQFF.

The V gene is TRBV6-1, the J gene TRBJ1-5; D uncertain. CDR1 and CDR2 (germline): MNHNS, SASEGT. Trimming cost V 0 bases and J 6 bases, with 9 bases left between them. The CDR3 is 14 residues long. This CDR3 reads CASSEAGGAQPQHF. The CDR3 DNA is TGTGCCAGCAGTGAAGCGGGCGGAGCTCAGCCCCAGCATTTT.

The rearrangement joins TRBV27 to TRBJ2-7; D is unclear. The V gene lost 2 bases and the J gene lost 1 base, with 12 bases spanning the gap. Looked up from germline, CDR1 is MNHEY and CDR2 is SMNVEV (reference sequence). The CDR3 contains 15 residues. The DNA for the CDR3 is TGTGCCAGCAGTTTACTCGGTTCTTCTTCCTACGAGCAGTACTTC. Translating gives CASSLLGSSSYEQYF.

This rearrangement joins TRBV2 to TRBJ2-7, with unresolved D. V dropped 1 base and J dropped 6 bases, with 19 bases sitting between them. CDR1 is SNHLY, CDR2 FYNNEI, per germline. This CDR3 is 16 amino acids long. CDR3 nucleotides: TGTGCCAGCAGTGAAGAGAAATATGGCTTTTCGGGCGAGCAGTACTTC. It codes for CASSEEKYGFSGEQYF. Variable domain in full (rest from reference TRBV2 and TRBJ2-7): EPEVTQTPSHQVTQMGQEVILRCVPISNHLYFYWYRQILGQKVEFLVSFYNNEISEKSEIFDDQFSVERPDGSNFTLKIRSTKLEDSAMYFCASSEEKYGFSGEQYFGPGTRLTVT.

The genes are TRBV11-2 and TRBJ2-5; possible D gene TRBD1, 5 bases. This CDR3 contains 16 residues. Germline V CDR1 and CDR2: SGHAT, FQNNGV. V lost 3 bases and J lost 0, with 14 bases in between. As DNA, the CDR3 is TGTGCCAGCAGCTTGTTCGGCAGGGTAAACCAAGAGACCCAGTACTTC. It translates to CASSLFGRVNQETQYF.

This rearrangement joins TRBV6-5 to TRBJ1-3; D remains unclear. This CDR3 is built from 13 residues. V shed 4 bases and J shed 3 bases, with 7 bases lying between them. Germline V CDR1 and CDR2: MNHEY, SVGAGI. The CDR3 sequence is CASSSIRGNTIYF. As DNA, the CDR3 is TGTGCCAGCAGTTCCATCCGTGGAAACACCATATATTTT.

This rearrangement joins TRBV19 to TRBJ1-4; TRBD1 matches 7 bases. The CDR3 is 19 amino acids. Losses at the gene ends were 3 bases for V and 0 bases for J; bases not matched to a gene: 13. Germline CDR1 reads LNHDA; CDR2 reads SQIVND (reference sequence). CDR3 in amino acids: CASSIPNWDSLATNEKLFF. As DNA, the CDR3 is TGTGCCAGTAGTATTCCGAATTGGGACAGCCTTGCAACTAATGAAAAACTGTTTTTT.

The genes are TRBV30 and TRBJ2-7; D gene unclear. The CDR3 runs to 12 residues. Per germline, CDR1 GTSNPN and CDR2 SVGIG (reference sequence). The germline V and J ends were trimmed by 0 bases and 7 bases, with 10 bases remaining between them. The CDR3 nucleotides are TGTGCCTGGAGTGTACCCCCCGGGGAGCAGTACTTC. Amino acids: CAWSVPPGEQYF. Full variable domain (outside the CDR3, taken from reference TRBV30 and TRBJ2-7): SQTIHQWPATLVQPVGSPLSLECTVEGTSNPNLYWYRQAAGRGLQLLFYSVGIGQISSEVPQNLSASRPQDRQFILSSKKLLLSDSGFYLCAWSVPPGEQYFGPGTRLTVT.

This chain connects TRBV7-9 to TRBJ2-2, with 8 bases identical to TRBD1. This CDR3 has 14 residues. The trim removed 1 base at V and 6 bases at J, leaving 1 base unmatched. Germline V lookup: CDR1 SEHNR, CDR2 FQNEAQ (reference sequence). The CDR3 sequence: CASSLGTGPGELFF. As DNA, the CDR3 is TGTGCCAGCAGCTTAGGGACAGGGCCCGGGGAGCTGTTTTTT.

The rearrangement joins TRBV6-1 to TRBJ1-5, with D perhaps matching TRBD1 (5 bases). V was shortened by 3 bases and J by 0 bases, with 6 bases between the two germline ends. CDR1 is MNHNS, CDR2 SASEGT, per germline. There are 14 residues in the CDR3. CDR3 bases: TGTGCCAGCAGTGAGACAGATAGCAATCAGCCCCAGCATTTT. This encodes CASSETDSNQPQHF.

The genes are TRBV7-9 and TRBJ2-2; TRBD1 matches at 9 bases. Germline values: CDR1 SEHNR, CDR2 FQNEAQ (reference sequence). There are 16 residues in the CDR3. The junction had 9 bases not matched to a gene; V was cut back by 4 bases and J by 6 bases. The CDR3 spells CASSSQDRGIPGELFF. CDR3 DNA: TGTGCCAGCAGCTCCCAGGACAGGGGAATTCCCGGGGAGCTGTTTTTT.